These T cell receptor beta chains were read from a single sample in a study of identical twins. Each CDR3 protein is one row after TCRdb ran MiXCR on the 5' RACE reads. In the table there are 1.5 million to 2 million distinct CDR3 sequences, roughly a third of which are singletons. The specimen sequenced was cord blood. The receptors here all came from a newborn girl in good health. Both conserved end residues are part of each CDR3. D genes are given only for firm matches. The size of a clone is reported for some rows only, either as once, few or many, or as a class for expanded clones.

>-|TRBV4-2|-|TRBJ2-7
CASSRILRYEQYF
TGTGCCAGCAGCCGAATCCTTCGGTACGAGCAGTACTTC
>many|TRBV6-1|-|TRBJ1-2
CASSDRSYGYTF
TGTGCCAGCAGTGACAGGTCGTATGGCTACACCTTC
>few|TRBV7-9|TRBD1|TRBJ1-2
CASSFDRGKGYTF
TGTGCCAGCAGCTTTGACAGGGGTAAAGGCTACACCTTC
>few|TRBV12-3/TRBV12-4|TRBD1|TRBJ1-2
CASSLTLQQGKYGYTF
TGTGCCAGCAGTCTCACCCTACAACAGGGGAAATATGGCTACACCTTC
>-|TRBV3-1|TRBD1|TRBJ1-5
CASSQRQGPQPQHF
TGTGCCAGCAGCCAAAGACAGGGCCCTCAGCCCCAGCATTTT
>few|TRBV7-2|TRBD1|TRBJ1-4
CASSLGARGNEKLFF
TGTGCCAGCAGCTTAGGCGCCAGGGGGAATGAAAAACTGTTTTTT
>-|TRBV2|-|TRBJ1-6
CASILQGGGSPLHF
TGTGCCAGCATTCTCCAGGGAGGAGGATCACCCCTCCACTTT
>few|TRBV27|-|TRBJ1-1
CASSFLMNTEAFF
TGTGCCAGCAGTTTTTTAATGAACACTGAAGCTTTCTTT
>-|TRBV11-2|TRBD1|TRBJ2-3
CASSRGQGPQYF
TGTGCCAGCAGCCGCGGACAGGGCCCGCAGTATTTT
>-|TRBV7-2|TRBD2|TRBJ2-7
CASSAAGLAPDEQYF
TGTGCCAGCAGCGCAGCGGGACTAGCCCCGGACGAGCAGTACTTC
>-|TRBV7-8|-|TRBJ2-7
CASSAKRDTTYNEQYF
TGTGCCAGCAGCGCCAAACGGGACACTACATACAATGAGCAGTACTTC
>few|TRBV14|TRBD2|TRBJ2-2
CASSLQLPTSAGELFF
TGTGCCAGCAGCCTCCAGCTACCCACTAGCGCCGGGGAGCTGTTTTTT
>-|TRBV6-2/TRBV6-3|-|TRBJ2-7
CASSVPAGLYEQYF
TGTGCCAGCAGTGTTCCAGCGGGCCTCTACGAGCAGTACTTC
>few|TRBV5-1|TRBD1|TRBJ2-5
CASSVTGGEQYF
TGTGCCAGCAGCGTAACAGGGGGAGAGCAGTACTTC
>-|TRBV20-1|-|TRBJ2-7
CSAPRQGTYEQYF
TGCAGTGCCCCCCGTCAGGGAACCTACGAGCAGTACTTC
>-|TRBV4-1|TRBD1|TRBJ1-2
CASSQRTGFYGYTF
TGCGCCAGCAGCCAAAGGACAGGGTTTTATGGCTACACCTTC
>-|TRBV27|-|TRBJ1-2
CASSLSPRAGQANYGYTF
TGTGCCAGCAGTTTGTCTCCCCGGGCAGGGCAAGCTAACTATGGCTACACCTTC
>-|TRBV7-9|-|TRBJ2-7
CASSLGPGQVNPYEQYF
TGTGCCAGCAGCTTAGGTCCGGGACAAGTAAACCCCTACGAGCAGTACTTC
>-|TRBV20-1|-|TRBJ1-6
CSARVGTPYNSPLHF
TGCAGTGCTAGAGTAGGGACTCCCTATAATTCACCCCTCCACTTT
>-|TRBV27|-|TRBJ2-7
CARNPYEQYF
TGTGCCAGAAACCCCTACGAGCAGTACTTC
>-|TRBV20-1|-|TRBJ2-3
CSGWPDTQYF
TGCAGTGGGTGGCCAGATACGCAGTATTTT
>few|TRBV29-1|-|TRBJ1-2
CSVALTGYGYTF
TGCAGCGTTGCCCTGACAGGATATGGCTACACCTTC
>-|TRBV9|TRBD1|TRBJ2-4
CASSAGTGAAKNIQYF
TGTGCCAGCAGCGCAGGGACAGGGGCGGCCAAAAACATTCAGTACTTC
>-|TRBV5-8|-|TRBJ2-6
CASSLAGFNLAGANVLTF
TGTGCCAGCAGCTTGGCCGGCTTTAACTTGGCTGGGGCCAACGTCCTGACTTTC
>-|TRBV25-1|-|TRBJ2-3
CASSESGVTDTQYF
TGTGCCAGCAGTGAATCGGGGGTCACAGATACGCAGTATTTT
>few|TRBV20-1|TRBD1|TRBJ2-3
CSARETGAATDTQYF
TGCAGTGCTAGAGAAACAGGGGCCGCCACAGATACGCAGTATTTT
>-|TRBV3-1|TRBD2|TRBJ2-1
CASSQGGLAGNEQFF
TGTGCCAGCAGCCAAGGGGGACTAGCAGGCAATGAGCAGTTCTTC
>-|TRBV12-5|TRBD2|TRBJ2-3
CASVGSGKDTQYF
TGTGCTAGTGTGGGTAGCGGGAAGGATACGCAGTATTTT
>few|TRBV25-1|TRBD1|TRBJ2-5
CASSEGGQGKTQYF
TGTGCCAGCAGTGAGGGGGGACAGGGAAAGACCCAGTACTTC